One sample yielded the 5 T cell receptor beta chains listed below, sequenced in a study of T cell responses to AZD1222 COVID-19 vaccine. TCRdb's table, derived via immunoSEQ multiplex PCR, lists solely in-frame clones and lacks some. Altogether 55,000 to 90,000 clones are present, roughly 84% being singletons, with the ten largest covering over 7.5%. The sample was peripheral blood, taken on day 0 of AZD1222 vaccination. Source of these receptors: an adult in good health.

The CDR3 loop reads CASSAQGLITYEQYF. DNA of the CDR3: TGTGCCAGCAGCGCCCAAGGACTGATTACCTACGAGCAGTACTTC. The J gene is TRBJ2-7, the V gene TRBV6-5; maybe TRBD2 (5 bases). The CDR3 spans 15 residues. V lost 6 bases, J lost 2 bases, and 17 bases lay in between. Per germline, CDR1 MNHEY and CDR2 SVGAGI.

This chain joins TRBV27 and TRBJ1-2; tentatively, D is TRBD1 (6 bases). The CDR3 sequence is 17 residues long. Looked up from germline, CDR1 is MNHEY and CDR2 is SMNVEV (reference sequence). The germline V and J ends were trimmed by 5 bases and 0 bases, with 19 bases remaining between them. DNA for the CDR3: TGTGCCAGCAGTCCTGGGACACCTTTCCACTCTAACTATGGCTACACCTTC. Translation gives CASSPGTPFHSNYGYTF.

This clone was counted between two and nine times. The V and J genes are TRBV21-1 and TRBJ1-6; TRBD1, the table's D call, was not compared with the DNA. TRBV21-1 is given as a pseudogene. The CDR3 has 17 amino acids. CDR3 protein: CASSPKPGQTYNSPLHF. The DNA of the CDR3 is TGTGCCAGCAGCCCTAAACCGGGACAGACCTATAATTCACCCCTCCACTTT.

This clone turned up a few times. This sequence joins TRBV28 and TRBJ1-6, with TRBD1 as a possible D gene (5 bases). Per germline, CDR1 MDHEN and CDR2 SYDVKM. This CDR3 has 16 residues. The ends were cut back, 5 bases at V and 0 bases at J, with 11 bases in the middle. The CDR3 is CASSQTDSSYNSPLHF. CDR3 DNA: TGTGCCAGCAGTCAGACTGACAGCTCCTATAATTCACCCCTCCACTTT.

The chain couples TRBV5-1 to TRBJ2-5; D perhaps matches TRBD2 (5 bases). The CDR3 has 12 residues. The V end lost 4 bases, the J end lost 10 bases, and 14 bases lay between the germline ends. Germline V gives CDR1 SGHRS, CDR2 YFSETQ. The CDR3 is CASSPSSRGQYF. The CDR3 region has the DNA TGCGCCAGCAGCCCCTCTAGCCGGGGCCAGTACTTC.